What follows are 27 T cell receptor beta chains derived from one specimen sequenced in a study of CD8 T cells in ankylosing spondylitis. TCRdb processed the 5' RACE reads anew with MiXCR; each CDR3 protein has one entry. The sample lists roughly 250,000 distinct CDR3 sequences, around 9.2% occurring once. The specimen was blood, either unsorted or a sorted T cell fraction (not recorded which). All receptors derive from a male donor with ankylosing spondylitis or in good health (not recorded which).

This clonotype was observed many times. The rearrangement links TRBV6-1 to TRBJ2-7, with 7 bases identical to TRBD1. Germline V gives CDR1 MNHNS, CDR2 SASEGT. J was trimmed by 7 bases and V by 6 bases; bases with no gene match: 12. The CDR3 sequence is 14 residues long. The CDR3: CASSRSQGKGEQYF. The CDR3 DNA reads TGTGCCAGCAGCCGTTCACAGGGGAAAGGGGAGCAGTACTTC.

This clonotype has ten or more counts. V and J are TRBV20-1 and TRBJ1-2, with D unclear. Germline V gene lookup returns CDR1 DFQATT and CDR2 SNEGSKA (reference sequence). Trimming took 4 bases from V and 0 from J, leaving 6 bases between them. This CDR3 contains 12 residues. The CDR3 DNA sequence: TGCAGTGCTACTGTAACTAACTATGGCTACACCTTC. It codes for CSATVTNYGYTF.

This clonotype was counted only a few times. This chain joins TRBV7-2 and TRBJ2-5; no definite D call. The CDR3 runs 12 residues. Per the germline V gene, CDR1 is SGHTA and CDR2 is FQGNSA. V dropped 4 bases and J dropped 6 bases, with 9 bases sitting between them. The CDR3 loop reads CASSSSGQTQYF. The DNA for the CDR3 is TGTGCCAGCAGCTCATCCGGGCAGACCCAGTACTTC.

In its sample, this clonotype was seen many times. The J gene is TRBJ2-3, the V gene TRBV20-1; D uncertain. The CDR3 is made up of 16 amino acids. The V gene's germline CDR1 is DFQATT and CDR2 SNEGSKA (reference sequence). V shed 7 bases and J shed 5 bases, with 25 bases lying between them. CDR3 in amino acids: CSVPPGARPLEDTQYF. The CDR3 nucleotides read TGCAGTGTCCCACCCGGAGCTAGGCCCCTGGAAGATACGCAGTATTTT.

The chain recombines TRBV6-4 with TRBJ1-5; 7 nucleotides match TRBD1. This CDR3 comprises 17 residues. Germline lookup yields CDR1 MRHNA and CDR2 SNTAGT. V shed 1 base and J 2 bases; nucleotides not matched to a gene: 8. The CDR3 DNA reads TGTGCCAGCAGTGACTTATTCAGAGGACAGGGCAATCAGCCCCAGCATTTT. Its translation: CASSDLFRGQGNQPQHF.

Ten or more counts support this clonotype. This chain joins TRBV24-1 and TRBJ2-1; tentatively, D is TRBD2 (5 bases). The CDR3 extends over 16 amino acids. CDR1 KGHDR and CDR2 SFDVKD come from the germline V gene. Trimming took 0 bases from V and 2 from J, leaving 10 bases between them. The chain's CDR3 is CATSDLAEAAYNEQFF. For the CDR3, the DNA is TGTGCCACCAGTGATTTGGCGGAGGCCGCCTACAATGAGCAGTTCTTC.

There are many counts of this clonotype. The V call is TRBV20-1, the J call TRBJ2-1; D ambiguous. In germline, CDR1 is DFQATT, CDR2 SNEGSKA (reference sequence). CDR3 length equals 12 residues. V lost 1 base and J lost 3, with 4 bases in between. The CDR3 sequence: CSARASYNEQFF. For the CDR3, the DNA is TGCAGTGCTAGAGCGAGCTACAATGAGCAGTTCTTC.

This clonotype was counted a few times. The rearrangement uses TRBV5-1 and TRBJ2-7; D perhaps matches TRBD2 (5 bases). The CDR3 sequence is 14 residues long. Germline loops: CDR1 SGHRS, CDR2 YFSETQ. With 2 bases removed from V and 1 base from J, the gap between germline ends came to 10 bases. CDR3 nucleotides: TGCGCCAGCAGCTTTGGGAGCGGATCCTACGAGCAGTACTTC. This gives the protein CASSFGSGSYEQYF.

CDR3 region: CSAAKGGGEGNTIYF. CDR3 bases: TGCAGTGCTGCCAAGGGGGGGGGCGAAGGAAACACCATATATTTT. The chain combines TRBV20-1 with TRBJ1-3; D possibly corresponds to TRBD1 (6 bases). V lost 5 bases and J 4 bases, leaving 18 bases between the germline ends. The CDR3 sequence is 15 residues long. Germline V lookup: CDR1 DFQATT, CDR2 SNEGSKA (reference sequence).

This clonotype was detected ten times or more. Here the CDR3 reads CASSGKSEAFF. DNA for the CDR3: TGTGCCAGCAGTGGGAAATCTGAAGCTTTCTTT. This chain links TRBV7-3 with TRBJ1-1, with D uncertain. Germline CDR1 reads SGHTA; CDR2 reads FQGTGA. The CDR3 is made up of 11 amino acids. Trimming stripped 6 bases from V and 6 bases from J, with 8 bases between.

At least ten counts were recorded for this clonotype. The chain carries TRBV15 and TRBJ2-3; maybe TRBD2 (6 bases). V lost 0 bases and J 4 bases, leaving 8 bases between the germline ends. Germline V gene data show CDR1 as LNHNV and CDR2 as YYDKDF (reference sequence). This CDR3 spans 14 amino acids. CDR3 sequence reads: CATSRDPGADTQYF. The CDR3 bases are TGTGCCACCAGCAGAGACCCGGGGGCAGATACGCAGTATTTT.

At least ten counts were recorded for this clonotype. V gene TRBV12-3 or TRBV12-4 combines with J gene TRBJ1-6, with D hard to call. The CDR3 loop spans 13 amino acids. Trimming left V 2 bases short and J 9 bases short, with 8 bases between. CDR3 amino acids: CASSLSWGSPLHF. The CDR3 DNA is TGTGCCAGCAGTTTATCGTGGGGTTCACCCCTCCACTTT.

This clonotype was counted many times. The chain links TRBV20-1 to TRBJ2-3; 8 bases agree with TRBD2. Looked up from germline, CDR1 is DFQATT and CDR2 is SNEGSKA (reference sequence). This CDR3 region has 14 residues. V shed 6 bases and J 6 bases; nucleotides not matched to a gene: 11. This chain's CDR3 is CSASSGNRADTQYF. CDR3 nucleotide sequence: TGCAGTGCCAGTAGCGGGAACCGGGCCGATACGCAGTATTTT.

This clonotype was detected a few times. The chain links TRBV14 to TRBJ2-1, with D possibly matching TRBD2 (6 bases). Trimming stripped 2 bases from V and 3 bases from J, with 14 bases between. The CDR3 spans 16 residues. Germline-derived CDR1 and CDR2 are SGHDN and FVKESK. The CDR3 sequence: CASSQMGRGIYNEQFF. The CDR3 DNA sequence: TGTGCCAGCAGCCAAATGGGGCGGGGAATCTACAATGAGCAGTTCTTC.

This clonotype has at least ten counts. This chain joins TRBV27 and TRBJ2-7, with 7 positions matching TRBD2. With V trimmed by 8 bases and J by 4 bases, 11 bases remained unmatched. The CDR3 consists of 14 residues. From germline, CDR1 is MNHEY and CDR2 SMNVEV (reference sequence). CDR3 bases: TGTGCCAGCGGGTCAGCGGGGTTTGGTTACGAGCAGTACTTC. This translates into CASGSAGFGYEQYF.

This clonotype has more than one count but fewer than ten. The V gene is TRBV5-1, the J gene TRBJ2-6; D is possibly TRBD1 (6 bases). From germline, CDR1 is SGHRS and CDR2 YFSETQ. Trimming took 4 bases from V and 2 from J, leaving 19 bases between them. The CDR3 sequence is 18 residues long. CDR3 sequence: CASSVGTFPGPGANVLTF. Written as DNA, the CDR3 is TGCGCCAGCAGCGTAGGGACATTCCCCGGGCCTGGGGCCAACGTCCTGACTTTC. The full variable domain, with the rest looked up from reference TRBV5-1 and TRBJ2-6, is KAGVTQTPRYLIKTRGQQVTLSCSPISGHRSVSWYQQTPGQGLQFLFEYFSETQRNKGNFPGRFSGRQFSNSRSEMNVSTLELGDSALYLCASSVGTFPGPGANVLTFGAGSRLTVL.

This clonotype appeared many times. This chain joins TRBV27 and TRBJ2-1; 10 nucleotides align to TRBD1. The CDR3 runs to 15 residues. Losses at the gene ends were 5 bases for V and 4 bases for J; bases not matched to a gene: 5. The germline V gene has CDR1 MNHEY and CDR2 SMNVEV (reference sequence). The CDR3 loop is CASSRGQGGYNEQFF. CDR3 in DNA: TGTGCCAGCAGTAGAGGACAGGGGGGATACAATGAGCAGTTCTTC.

This clonotype was observed many times. The chain links TRBV12-3 or TRBV12-4 to TRBJ1-2, with TRBD1 identical over 7 bases. V was pared by 5 bases and J by 3 bases, with 3 bases of the junction left unmatched. The CDR3 is made up of 13 amino acids. DNA for the CDR3: TGTGCCAGCAGTAGGGACAGCTACTATGGCTACACCTTC. Protein: CASSRDSYYGYTF.

This clonotype was counted many times. The rearrangement links TRBV20-1 to TRBJ2-4, with D unresolved. V was cut by 0 bases and J by 0 bases, with 9 bases left in between. The germline CDR1 and CDR2 sequences are DFQATT and SNEGSKA (reference sequence). The CDR3 has 15 amino acids. CDR3 residues: CSAREVELAKNIQYF. CDR3 coding DNA: TGCAGTGCTAGAGAGGTAGAACTAGCCAAAAACATTCAGTACTTC.

In its sample, this clonotype was seen many times. The rearrangement uses TRBV20-1 and TRBJ2-3, with 12 bases fitting TRBD2. Trimming removed 2 bases from V and 0 bases from J; junction bases left unmatched: 3. Germline assignment: CDR1 DFQATT and CDR2 SNEGSKA (reference sequence). This CDR3 has 16 amino acids. Written as DNA, the CDR3 is TGCAGTGCTAGATTAGGACTAGCGGGGAGCACAGATACGCAGTATTTT. Translating gives CSARLGLAGSTDTQYF.

This clonotype was counted at least ten times. This chain uses TRBV19 with TRBJ2-6; D not certain. The CDR3 runs 16 residues. The V end lost 4 bases, the J end lost 0 bases, and 10 bases lay between the germline ends. Germline V gene lookup returns CDR1 LNHDA and CDR2 SQIVND (reference sequence). The CDR3 nucleotides are TGTGCCAGTAGTACCGACCGATCCTCTGGGGCCAACGTCCTGACTTTC. It specifies CASSTDRSSGANVLTF.

This clonotype was counted between two and nine times. The chain uses TRBV5-5 and TRBJ1-5; 10 bases align to TRBD1. After removal of 4 bases from V and 6 bases from J, the junction contained 4 bases not matched to a gene. Per germline, CDR1 SGHKS and CDR2 YYEKEE (reference sequence). The CDR3 sequence is 14 residues long. CDR3 amino acids: CASSRQGASQPQHF. CDR3 nucleotide sequence: TGTGCCAGCAGCAGACAGGGGGCCAGTCAGCCCCAGCATTTT. Variable domain in full (rest from reference TRBV5-5 and TRBJ1-5): DAGVTQSPTHLIKTRGQQVTLRCSPISGHKSVSWYQQVLGQGPQFIFQYYEKEERGRGNFPDRFSARQFPNYSSELNVNALLLGDSALYLCASSRQGASQPQHFGDGTRLSIL.

V gene TRBV7-3 combines with J gene TRBJ2-2; D is possibly TRBD1 (5 bases). V shed 6 bases and J shed 0 bases, with 11 bases lying between them. Looked up from germline, CDR1 is SGHTA and CDR2 is FQGTGA. This CDR3 is 15 amino acids long. The CDR3 loop is CASRDGHSNTGELFF. The CDR3 region has the DNA TGTGCCAGCAGAGATGGACACTCGAACACCGGGGAGCTGTTTTTT. The variable domain in full, with the rest retrieved from reference TRBV7-3 and TRBJ2-2, is GAGVSQTPSNKVTEKGKYVELRCDPISGHTALYWYRQSLGQGPEFLIYFQGTGAADDSGLPNDRFFAVRPEGSVSTLKIQRTERGDSAVYLCASRDGHSNTGELFFGEGSRLTVL.

For the CDR3, the DNA is TGTGCCAGCAGCACCAGTCCCGGCTACGAGCAGTACTTC. It encodes CASSTSPGYEQYF. V and J are TRBV11-2 and TRBJ2-7, with no clear D. The CDR3 runs 13 residues. CDR1 is SGHAT and CDR2 is FQNNGV in the germline V gene. The ends were cut back, 5 bases at V and 3 bases at J, with 11 bases in the middle.

At least ten counts were recorded for this clonotype. The J gene is TRBJ2-7, the V gene TRBV7-9; D is unclear. Trimming removed 6 bases at V and 0 bases at J, with 3 bases between. The CDR3 covers 11 residues. CDR1 is SEHNR, CDR2 FQNEAQ, per germline (reference sequence). Here the CDR3 DNA reads TGTGCCAGCAGTACCTCCTACGAGCAGTACTTC. It codes for CASSTSYEQYF.

This clonotype appeared many times. V and J are TRBV5-1 and TRBJ2-3, with 13 bases lining up with TRBD2. J was trimmed by 5 bases and V by 3 bases; bases with no gene match: 9. Germline V gene data show CDR1 as SGHRS and CDR2 as YFSETQ. The length of the CDR3 is 17 residues. For the CDR3, the DNA is TGCGCCAGCAGCTCACTAACTAGCGGGGGGGCACGAGATACGCAGTATTTT. Amino acids: CASSSLTSGGARDTQYF.

There are a few counts of this clonotype. The chain has TRBV4-1 and TRBJ2-3; 9 bases align to TRBD2. In germline, CDR1 is MGHRA, CDR2 YSYEKL. V dropped 1 base and J dropped 2; count of bases not matched to a gene: 4. This CDR3 is built from 16 residues. The CDR3 loop reads CASSQGRLAATDTQYF. CDR3 DNA sequence: TGCGCCAGCAGCCAAGGCCGACTAGCGGCCACAGATACGCAGTATTTT.